The entry below describes one TCR beta chain. Template material for amplifying TCR beta CDR3 regions consisted of RNA transcripts. The HTBI primer set drove a first-round RT-PCR of the TCR CDR3. A single record per CDR3 protein comes from TCRdb applying MiXCR to the multiplex PCR reads. The table has roughly 93,000 distinct CDR3 sequences, around 50% seen once. The authors obtained PBMCs from 10 ml of fresh peripheral blood. This entry belongs to a study of T cells in Graves' hyperthyroidism and ophthalmopathy. V lost 9 bases and J lost 2, with 10 bases in between. Per germline, CDR1 MGHDK and CDR2 SYGVNS. The CDR3 covers 12 residues.

This sequence joins TRBV25-1 and TRBJ1-2, with no clear D. The receptor was isolated from a woman aged 40 to 55 with Graves' hyperthyroidism. Specimen: blood. The CDR3 nucleotides read TGTGCCAGTTCGCTAGCGAACTATGGCTACACCTTC. Amino acids: CASSLANYGYTF.